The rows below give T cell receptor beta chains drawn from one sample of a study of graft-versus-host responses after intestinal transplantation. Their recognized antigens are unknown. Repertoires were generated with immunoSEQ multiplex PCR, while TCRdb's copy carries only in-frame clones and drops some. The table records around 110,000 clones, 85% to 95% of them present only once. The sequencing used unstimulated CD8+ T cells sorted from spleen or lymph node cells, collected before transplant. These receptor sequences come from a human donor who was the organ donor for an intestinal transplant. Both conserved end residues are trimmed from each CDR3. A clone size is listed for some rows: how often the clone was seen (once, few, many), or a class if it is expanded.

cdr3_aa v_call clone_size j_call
ASSVNLAGSGANVLT TRBV9 NA TRBJ2-6
AISEGDRRFYEQY TRBV10-3 NA TRBJ2-7
ASSPVDTEAF TRBV7-9 NA TRBJ1-1
ASSDGPTDTQY TRBV2 NA TRBJ2-3
ASSVATSPGEEQY TRBV9 NA TRBJ2-7
ASSFTFQETQY TRBV5-4 NA TRBJ2-5
ASSQGRIAAYNEQF TRBV4-3 NA TRBJ2-1
ASSLQGATEAF TRBV7-9 NA TRBJ1-1
ASSQEGVENYGYT TRBV4-2 NA TRBJ1-2
ASSSDYNEQF TRBV28 NA TRBJ2-1
ASSLAAFTDTQY TRBV7-9 NA TRBJ2-3
ASSEMEGVLGQPQH TRBV6-1 NA TRBJ1-5
AWGLGGIEQF TRBV30 once TRBJ2-1
AWSDLGGQETQY TRBV30 NA TRBJ2-5
ASSSWDRAFYEQY TRBV6-6 NA NA
ASSLLPPGQVIPRGTDTQY TRBV5-1 NA TRBJ2-3
ASSEPGDTDTQY TRBV6-5 NA TRBJ2-3
ASSLVAGVLSEQY TRBV7-2 NA TRBJ2-7
ASSQASNSGNTIY TRBV4-1 NA TRBJ1-3
ASSSTTGEQY TRBV5-6 NA TRBJ2-7
ASSLANYGYT TRBV28 NA TRBJ1-2
ASSSGTGNYEQY TRBV5-4 NA TRBJ2-7
ASSLELYSYEQY TRBV7-9 NA TRBJ2-7
ASSFGTGNTEAF TRBV13 NA TRBJ1-1
ASSVAGGPGETQY TRBV4-1 NA TRBJ2-5
ASSPDRYYTEAF TRBV7-9 NA TRBJ1-1
ASSFSGAGANVLT TRBV27 NA TRBJ2-6
SASPSNEQF TRBV20-1 NA TRBJ2-1
ASSYGDTQY TRBV19 NA TRBJ2-3
ASSSLTSGPYNEQF TRBV7-9 NA TRBJ2-1
ASSQRLAGGPVPYNEQF TRBV5-1 NA TRBJ2-1
ASSEWTGLVHPGELF TRBV6-1 NA TRBJ2-2
ASSQEALGYGYT TRBV4-1 NA TRBJ1-2
ATSTYSLADTEAF TRBV15 NA TRBJ1-1
ASSERGHPKGRETQY TRBV2 NA TRBJ2-5
ASSQGLSYEQY TRBV4-1 NA TRBJ2-7
ASRNNHRGLGYT TRBV19 NA TRBJ1-2
ASSQGTGAQY TRBV14 once TRBJ2-5
ASSPTMGRSEAF TRBV2 NA TRBJ1-1
ASSVTGTSTDTQY TRBV9 once TRBJ2-3
ASSLSRQGTQY TRBV27 NA TRBJ2-3
ASSLGSYEQY TRBV28 once TRBJ2-7
ASSSRTDALAEQY TRBV28 NA TRBJ2-7
ASSSATGKFGAF TRBV10-2 once TRBJ1-1
ASSLGTGVDYGYT TRBV7-2 NA TRBJ1-2
ASSLGTSTYNEQF TRBV5-6 NA TRBJ2-1
ASSSEEGLAGDTQY TRBV7-8 once TRBJ2-3
ASTLQETQY TRBV28 NA TRBJ2-5
ASSLGFLAGSEQF TRBV27 NA TRBJ2-1
SARGSEQF TRBV29-1 NA TRBJ2-1
ASSQVSETPWGEQY TRBV4-1 once TRBJ2-7
ASSYGGANQPQH TRBV6-6 once TRBJ1-5
ASSQDIAYEQY TRBV4-1 NA TRBJ2-7
ASSPHRTDYNEQF TRBV28 NA TRBJ2-1
ASSLYRGWDYEQY TRBV4-3 NA TRBJ2-7
ASSQAQGIYEQY TRBV4-3 NA TRBJ2-7
ASSQRDGSYEQY TRBV4-1 NA NA